A single sample gave rise to the 9 T cell receptor beta chains below, sequenced in a study of blood T cell repertoires in COVID-19. Using immunoSEQ multiplex PCR, the repertoire was profiled, and TCRdb retains in-frame clones only, with some absent. There are nearly 350,000 clones in the sample; about nine tenths occur only once, and 6% to 8.5% lies in the top ten. Material: peripheral blood. Receptors originate from a woman aged 70-85 years with COVID-19, enrolled during active disease.

This chain joins TRBV5-5 and TRBJ1-6; 7 nucleotides match TRBD1. Germline-derived CDR1 and CDR2 are SGHKS and YYEKEE (reference sequence). The CDR3 contains 16 residues. Trimming at V came to 5 bases and at J to 7 bases, leaving 12 bases not matched to a gene. For the CDR3, the DNA is TGTGCCAGCAGTAGAGGGTTGCAGGGGGGCAATTCACCCCTCCACTTT. This translates into CASSRGLQGGNSPLHF.

This chain joins TRBV18 and TRBJ1-2; tentative D call: TRBD1 (6 bases). The CDR3 loop spans 14 amino acids. The germline V gene encodes CDR1 KGHSH and CDR2 LQKENI. The V gene lost 3 bases and the J gene lost 8 bases, with 16 bases spanning the gap. CDR3 residues: CASSPRQGQEGYTF. CDR3 DNA sequence: TGTGCCAGCTCACCTCGGCAGGGGCAAGAGGGCTACACCTTC. The whole variable domain, filled in from reference TRBV18 and TRBJ1-2, reads NAGVMQNPRHLVRRRGQEARLRCSPMKGHSHVYWYRQLPEEGLKFMVYLQKENIIDESGMPKERFSAEFPKEGPSILRIQQVVRGDSAAYFCASSPRQGQEGYTFGSGTRLTVV.

V gene TRBV18 combines with J gene TRBJ1-6, with TRBD1 matching 9 bases. The CDR3 consists of 15 residues. V was clipped by 3 bases and J by 5 bases; unmatched bases: 2. Germline V gene data show CDR1 as KGHSH and CDR2 as LQKENI. The CDR3 loop reads CASSPRTGDNSPLHF. DNA of the CDR3: TGTGCCAGCTCACCGCGGACAGGGGATAATTCACCCCTCCACTTT.

The chain joins TRBV21-1 to TRBJ1-5; TRBD1, as called in the table, went unchecked against the DNA. TRBV21-1 is a recognized pseudogene. The CDR3 is 14 residues long. The CDR3 DNA follows: TGTGCCAGCAGCCGGGACAGGGACAATCAGCCCCAGCATTTT. Translated, it gives CASSRDRDNQPQHF.

The chain is built from TRBV19 and TRBJ2-2; 10 bases match TRBD1. Trimming at V came to 7 bases and at J to 4 bases, leaving 6 bases not matched to a gene. Germline V gene sequence: CDR1 LNHDA, CDR2 SQIVND (reference sequence). CDR3 length: 15 residues. The CDR3, as DNA: TGTGCCAGTATCCAGGACAGGGGGATCACCGGGGAGCTGTTTTTT. Translated: CASIQDRGITGELFF.

The J gene is TRBJ1-2, the V gene TRBV24-1; 8 bases map to TRBD1. CDR3 length: 15 residues. Per germline, CDR1 KGHDR and CDR2 SFDVKD. V lost 0 bases, J lost 2 bases, and 1 base stayed unmatched. The CDR3 nucleotides read TGTGCCACCAGTGATTTGGCAGGGGGCAACTATGGCTACACCTTC. It translates to CATSDLAGGNYGYTF.

The chain has TRBV7-2 and TRBJ2-6, with 15 bases aligning to TRBD2. This CDR3 has 20 residues. Germline CDR1 is SGHTA and CDR2 is FQGNSA. Germline trimming cut 0 bases from V and 4 bases from J; bases unmatched to any gene: 7. The CDR3 loop is CASSLAGLAGGRSGANVLTF. CDR3 nucleotide sequence: TGTGCCAGCAGCTTAGCCGGACTAGCGGGGGGGCGTTCCGGGGCCAACGTCCTGACTTTC.

The chain couples TRBV21-1 to TRBJ2-3; the tabulated D call, TRBD2, remains unverified against the DNA. TRBV21-1 is classified as a pseudogene. There are 18 residues in the CDR3. The CDR3 sequence: CASSKARLLAANTDTQYF. CDR3 coding DNA: TGTGCCAGCAGCAAAGCGCGACTACTAGCAGCTAACACAGATACGCAGTATTTT.

CDR3 nucleotides: TGTGCCAGCAGCTTACAAGGACAGGGGAACACTGAAGCTTTCTTT. This sequence encodes CASSLQGQGNTEAFF. The rearrangement links TRBV7-2 to TRBJ1-1, with 8 bases identical to TRBD1. This CDR3 comprises 15 residues. Germline V gene data show CDR1 as SGHTA and CDR2 as FQGNSA. J lost 1 base, V lost 2 bases, and 3 bases had no gene match.